These T cell receptor beta chains were read from a single sample in a study of blood T cell repertoires in COVID-19. Clones were read by immunoSEQ multiplex PCR, and TCRdb kept only the in-frame ones, dropping some. The sample carries hundreds of thousands of clones, more than 75% recorded once. Input material: PBMCs or T cells enriched from blood (not recorded which). The receptors shown here come from a man between 60 and 75 years old who had recovered from COVID-19. Each CDR3 is given with its conserved first and last residue. The D gene is left open where the match is weak. Size is stated for part of the rows, as once, few or many counts, or as a class when the clone is expanded.

v_gene: TRBV30; j_gene: TRBJ1-1; d_gene: NA; abundance: NA; CDR3aa: CAWSVQGRISTEAFF; CDR3nt: TGTGCCTGGAGTGTACAGGGCAGGATCAGCACTGAAGCTTTCTTT
v_gene: TRBV7-3; j_gene: TRBJ2-1; d_gene: TRBD2; abundance: NA; CDR3aa: CASSSSGLADNEQFF; CDR3nt: TGTGCCAGCAGCTCATCGGGACTAGCGGACAATGAGCAGTTCTTC
v_gene: TRBV9; j_gene: TRBJ2-2; d_gene: NA; abundance: NA; CDR3aa: CASSVSANTGELFF; CDR3nt: TGTGCCAGCAGCGTATCAGCGAACACCGGGGAGCTGTTTTTT
v_gene: TRBV11-2; j_gene: TRBJ2-1; d_gene: NA; abundance: NA; CDR3aa: CASSRIADSYNEQFF; CDR3nt: TGTGCCAGCAGCCGAATAGCGGACTCCTACAATGAGCAGTTCTTC
v_gene: TRBV5-1; j_gene: TRBJ2-1; d_gene: NA; abundance: once; CDR3aa: CASMVGPGNEQFF; CDR3nt: TGCGCCAGCATGGTGGGCCCCGGTAATGAGCAGTTCTTC
v_gene: TRBV4-1; j_gene: TRBJ1-1; d_gene: NA; abundance: NA; CDR3aa: CASSQPGQRNTEAFF; CDR3nt: TGCGCCAGCAGCCAGCCCGGACAGAGGAACACTGAAGCTTTCTTT
v_gene: TRBV7-8; j_gene: TRBJ1-2; d_gene: TRBD1; abundance: NA; CDR3aa: CASSAGTGGEYGYTF; CDR3nt: TGTGCCAGCAGCGCGGGGACAGGGGGCGAGTATGGCTACACCTTC
v_gene: TRBV6-5; j_gene: TRBJ2-5; d_gene: TRBD1; abundance: NA; CDR3aa: CASSERQGRFETQYF; CDR3nt: TGTGCCAGCAGCGAGCGACAGGGTCGGTTCGAGACCCAGTACTTC
v_gene: TRBV27; j_gene: TRBJ2-5; d_gene: NA; abundance: NA; CDR3aa: CASSLYHQETQYF; CDR3nt: TGTGCCAGCAGTCTCTACCACCAAGAGACCCAGTACTTC
v_gene: TRBV29-1; j_gene: TRBJ2-7; d_gene: NA; abundance: NA; CDR3aa: CSGTQGSSYEQYF; CDR3nt: TGCAGCGGTACTCAGGGTAGCTCCTACGAGCAGTACTTC
v_gene: TRBV12-3/TRBV12-4; j_gene: TRBJ2-5; d_gene: NA; abundance: NA; CDR3aa: CASSLALGGHYF; CDR3nt: TGTGCCAGCAGTTTAGCGCTCGGCGGCCATTACTTC
v_gene: TRBV11-2; j_gene: TRBJ2-3; d_gene: NA; abundance: once; CDR3aa: CASSLAPPLDTQYF; CDR3nt: TGTGCCAGCAGCTTGGCTCCCCCCCTAGATACGCAGTATTTT
v_gene: TRBV24-1; j_gene: TRBJ2-5; d_gene: TRBD1; abundance: once; CDR3aa: CATNPGDSQETQYF; CDR3nt: TGTGCCACCAACCCCGGGGACAGCCAAGAGACCCAGTACTTC
v_gene: TRBV5-6; j_gene: TRBJ1-4; d_gene: TRBD1; abundance: NA; CDR3aa: CASSRTGGDGEKLFF; CDR3nt: TGTGCCAGCAGCAGAACAGGGGGCGATGGGGAAAAACTGTTTTTT
v_gene: TRBV2; j_gene: TRBJ1-2; d_gene: TRBD1; abundance: NA; CDR3aa: CASSSGTALYGYTF; CDR3nt: TGTGCCAGCAGCTCCGGGACAGCACTCTATGGCTACACCTTC
v_gene: TRBV30; j_gene: TRBJ2-2; d_gene: NA; abundance: NA; CDR3aa: CAWSGGEPGELFF; CDR3nt: TGTGCCTGGAGTGGTGGGGAGCCCGGGGAGCTGTTTTTT
v_gene: TRBV20-1; j_gene: TRBJ2-1; d_gene: NA; abundance: once; CDR3aa: CSASDGYNEQFF; CDR3nt: TGCAGTGCTAGTGACGGTTACAATGAGCAGTTCTTC
v_gene: TRBV7-9; j_gene: TRBJ1-6; d_gene: NA; abundance: NA; CDR3aa: CASSQRGPGDSPLHF; CDR3nt: TGTGCCAGCAGCCAACGTGGTCCAGGGGATTCACCCCTCCACTTT
v_gene: TRBV15; j_gene: TRBJ1-3; d_gene: TRBD1; abundance: NA; CDR3aa: CATSRTTGFGNTIYF; CDR3nt: TGTGCCACCAGCAGGACGACAGGGTTTGGAAACACCATATATTTT